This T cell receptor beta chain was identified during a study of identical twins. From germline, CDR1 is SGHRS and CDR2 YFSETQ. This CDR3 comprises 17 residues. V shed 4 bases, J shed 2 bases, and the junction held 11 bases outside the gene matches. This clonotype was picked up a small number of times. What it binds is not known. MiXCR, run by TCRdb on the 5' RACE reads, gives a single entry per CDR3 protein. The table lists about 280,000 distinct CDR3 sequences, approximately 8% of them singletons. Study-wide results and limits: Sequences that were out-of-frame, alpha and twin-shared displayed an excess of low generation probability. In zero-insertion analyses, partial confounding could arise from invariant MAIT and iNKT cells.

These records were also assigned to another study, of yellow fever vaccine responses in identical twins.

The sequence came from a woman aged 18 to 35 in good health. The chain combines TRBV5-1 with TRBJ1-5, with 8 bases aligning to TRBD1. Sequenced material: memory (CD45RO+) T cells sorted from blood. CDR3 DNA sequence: TGCGCCAGCAGCCCGACCGGACAGGGCTGGGGCAATCAGCCCCAGCATTTT. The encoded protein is CASSPTGQGWGNQPQHF.